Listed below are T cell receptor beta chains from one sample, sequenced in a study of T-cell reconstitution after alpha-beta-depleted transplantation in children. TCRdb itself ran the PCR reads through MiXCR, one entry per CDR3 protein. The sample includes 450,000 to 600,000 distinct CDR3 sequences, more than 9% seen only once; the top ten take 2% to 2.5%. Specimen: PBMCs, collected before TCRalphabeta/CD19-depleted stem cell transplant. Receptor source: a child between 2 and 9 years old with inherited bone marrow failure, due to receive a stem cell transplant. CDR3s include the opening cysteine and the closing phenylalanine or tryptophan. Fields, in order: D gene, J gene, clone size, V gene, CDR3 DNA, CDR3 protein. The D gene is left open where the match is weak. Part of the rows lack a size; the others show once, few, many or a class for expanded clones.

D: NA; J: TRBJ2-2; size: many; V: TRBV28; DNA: TGTGCCAGCAGCCCCCCCAGAACGGGAGTGGGCGGGGAGCTGTTTTTT; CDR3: CASSPPRTGVGGELFF
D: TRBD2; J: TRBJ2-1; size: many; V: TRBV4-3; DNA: TGCGCCAGCAGCCAAGTTGGACTAGCGGAGAAGAACAATGAGCAGTTCTTC; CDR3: CASSQVGLAEKNNEQFF
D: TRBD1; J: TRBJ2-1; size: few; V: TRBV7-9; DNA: TGTGCCAGCAGCGGGGGGACAGGGGAGAAGGATGAGCAGTTCTTC; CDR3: CASSGGTGEKDEQFF
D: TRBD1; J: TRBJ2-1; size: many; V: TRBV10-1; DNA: TGCGCCAGCAGTGAAAGGACAGGCGGTAATGAGCAGTTCTTC; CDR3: CASSERTGGNEQFF
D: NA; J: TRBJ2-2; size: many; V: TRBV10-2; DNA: TGCGCCAGCACCCCTTTCGGGGGAGGCAACACCGGGGAGCTGTTTTTT; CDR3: CASTPFGGGNTGELFF
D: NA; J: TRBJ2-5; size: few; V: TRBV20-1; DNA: TGCAGTGCTGGAACAGACGGAATTGGAACCCAGTACTTC; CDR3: CSAGTDGIGTQYF
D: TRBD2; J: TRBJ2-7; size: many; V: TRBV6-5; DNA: TGTGCCAGCAGTCCCCGACTAGCGGGAGACTACTACGAGCAGTACTTC; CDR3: CASSPRLAGDYYEQYF
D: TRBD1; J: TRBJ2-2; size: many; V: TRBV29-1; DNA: TGCAGCGGCAGGACAGGGCCCGGGGAGCTGTTTTTT; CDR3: CSGRTGPGELFF
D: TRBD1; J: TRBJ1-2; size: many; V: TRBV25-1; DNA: TGTGCCAGCAGTGAATCCGGGACAGCCTATGGCTACACCTTC; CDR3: CASSESGTAYGYTF
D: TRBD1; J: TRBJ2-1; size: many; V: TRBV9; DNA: TGTGCCAGCAGCGTAACTCCGGGACAGGGATTAGGTGAGCAGTTCTTC; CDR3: CASSVTPGQGLGEQFF
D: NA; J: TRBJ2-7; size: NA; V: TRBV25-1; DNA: TGTGCCAGCAGTGAATATTTCCACGAGCAGTACTTC; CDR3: CASSEYFHEQYF
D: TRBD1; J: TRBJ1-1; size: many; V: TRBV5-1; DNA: TGCGCCAGCAGCCGACAGGGGGCCAAGGCTACCACTGAAGCTTTCTTT; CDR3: CASSRQGAKATTEAFF
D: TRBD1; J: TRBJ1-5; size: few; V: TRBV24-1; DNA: TGTGCCACCAGTGATGAGACAGGGGATCAGCCCCAGCATTTT; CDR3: CATSDETGDQPQHF
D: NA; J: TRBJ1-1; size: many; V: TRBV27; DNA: TGTGCCAGCAGTTCCTTCACAGCGAACACTGAAGCTTTCTTT; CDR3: CASSSFTANTEAFF
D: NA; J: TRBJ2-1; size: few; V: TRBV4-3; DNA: TGCGCCAGCAGCCAAGTGAATTCTCCGGGCAATGAGCAGTTCTTC; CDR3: CASSQVNSPGNEQFF
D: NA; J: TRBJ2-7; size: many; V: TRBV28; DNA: TGTGCCAGCAACCCCCGAATAAAGGTCGTGCAGTACTTC; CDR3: CASNPRIKVVQYF
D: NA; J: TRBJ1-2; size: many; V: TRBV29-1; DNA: TGCAGCGTGGGAAACAACAGGGTTAACTATGGCTACACCTTC; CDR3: CSVGNNRVNYGYTF
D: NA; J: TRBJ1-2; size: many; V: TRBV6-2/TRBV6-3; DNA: TGTGCCAGCAGTTACGCAGGGGTGTATGGCTACACCTTC; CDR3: CASSYAGVYGYTF
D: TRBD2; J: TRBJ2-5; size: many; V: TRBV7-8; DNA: TGTGCCAGCAGTGGTAGCGGGAGAGAGACCCAGTACTTC; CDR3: CASSGSGRETQYF
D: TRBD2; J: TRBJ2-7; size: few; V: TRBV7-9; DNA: TGTGCCAGCAGCTTACCGGGGGGACGCGAGCAGTACTTC; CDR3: CASSLPGGREQYF
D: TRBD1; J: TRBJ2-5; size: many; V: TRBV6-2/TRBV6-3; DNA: TGTGCCAGCAGTTACTCGACAAAACGCGCTACAGGGGCACAAGAGACCCAGTACTTC; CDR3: CASSYSTKRATGAQETQYF
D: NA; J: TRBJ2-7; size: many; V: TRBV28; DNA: TGTGCCAGCAGCTTCTGGGACTCCTACGAGCAGTACTTC; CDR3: CASSFWDSYEQYF
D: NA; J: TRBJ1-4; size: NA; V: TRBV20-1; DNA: TGCAGTGCTATTGAGGGGAGGGGTCTAGGTGAAAAACTGTTTTTT; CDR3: CSAIEGRGLGEKLFF
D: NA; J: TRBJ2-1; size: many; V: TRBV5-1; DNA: TGCGCCAGCAGCTTGGATGGCTCCCGTTCCTACAATGAGCAGTTCTTC; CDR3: CASSLDGSRSYNEQFF
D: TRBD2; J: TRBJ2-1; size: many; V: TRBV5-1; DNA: TGCGCCAGCAGCCCCCTCGGGACTAGCGGGAGGGATGAGCAGTTCTTC; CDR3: CASSPLGTSGRDEQFF
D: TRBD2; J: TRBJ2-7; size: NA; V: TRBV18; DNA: TGTGCCAGCTCACCAGGGAGCGGGAGGTCGGGCGAGCAGTACTTC; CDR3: CASSPGSGRSGEQYF
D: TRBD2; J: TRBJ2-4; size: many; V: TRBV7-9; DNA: TGTGCCAGCAGCTTGGGCGGGAGTGGGGCCAAAAACATTCAGTACTTC; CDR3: CASSLGGSGAKNIQYF
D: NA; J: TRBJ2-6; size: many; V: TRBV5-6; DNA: TGTGCCAGCAGATTTCAGGGCACAGGGGCCAACGTCCTGACTTTC; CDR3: CASRFQGTGANVLTF
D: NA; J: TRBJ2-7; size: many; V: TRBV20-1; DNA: TGCAGTGCTAGGATCAACAGCTACGAGCAGTACTTC; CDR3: CSARINSYEQYF
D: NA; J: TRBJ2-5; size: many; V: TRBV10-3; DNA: TGTGCCATCAGTGATACCCAAGAGACCCAGTACTTC; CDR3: CAISDTQETQYF
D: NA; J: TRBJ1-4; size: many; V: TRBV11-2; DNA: TGTGCCAGCAGCCGCGAACCAGGGCGTACTAATGAAAAACTGTTTTTT; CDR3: CASSREPGRTNEKLFF
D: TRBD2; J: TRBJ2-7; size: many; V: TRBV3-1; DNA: TGTGCCAGCAGCCAAGATGGTGGGCTAGCGGGAGTTCACCAGCAGTACTTC; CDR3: CASSQDGGLAGVHQQYF
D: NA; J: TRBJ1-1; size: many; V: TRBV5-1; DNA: TGCGCCAGCAGCCCCTTACAGGAGATGAACACTGAAGCTTTCTTT; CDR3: CASSPLQEMNTEAFF
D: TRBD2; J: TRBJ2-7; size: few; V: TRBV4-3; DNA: TGCGCCAGCAGCCAAGCTGGGACTAGCGGCCCCTACGAGCAGTACTTC; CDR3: CASSQAGTSGPYEQYF
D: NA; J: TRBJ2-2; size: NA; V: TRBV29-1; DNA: TGCAGCGTTGGAAGGGTGATAGGGGATCACACCGGGGAGCTGTTTTTT; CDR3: CSVGRVIGDHTGELFF
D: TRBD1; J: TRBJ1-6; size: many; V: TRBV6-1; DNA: TGTGCCAGCAGCGGACAGGGGGCATATTCACCCCTCCACTTT; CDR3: CASSGQGAYSPLHF
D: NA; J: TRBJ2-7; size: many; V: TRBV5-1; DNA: TGCGCCAGCGGACTCTCAGGGAACTACGAGCAGTACTTC; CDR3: CASGLSGNYEQYF
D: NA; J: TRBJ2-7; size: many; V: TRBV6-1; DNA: TGTGCCAGCAGTCCGGGACTCTATAACGAGCAGTACTTC; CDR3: CASSPGLYNEQYF
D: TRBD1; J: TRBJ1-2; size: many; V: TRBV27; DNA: TGTGCCAGCAGTTCAACCGGGACAGGGGCCCCCTATGGCTACACCTTC; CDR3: CASSSTGTGAPYGYTF
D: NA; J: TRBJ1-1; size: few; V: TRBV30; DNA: TGTGCCTGGAGTAAAGCGGGGGTAGGCACTGAAGCTTTCTTT; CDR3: CAWSKAGVGTEAFF
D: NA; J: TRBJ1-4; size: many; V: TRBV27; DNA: TGTGCCAGCAGTTTATTGGGCCCTGCAACTAATGAAAAACTGTTTTTT; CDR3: CASSLLGPATNEKLFF
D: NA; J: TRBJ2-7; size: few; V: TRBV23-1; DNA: TGCGCCAGCAGTCAAAACCACCCCTACGAGCAGTACTTC; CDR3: CASSQNHPYEQYF
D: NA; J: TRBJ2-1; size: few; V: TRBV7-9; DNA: TGTGCCAGCAGCCCCGAGACCCATTACAATGAGCAGTTCTTC; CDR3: CASSPETHYNEQFF
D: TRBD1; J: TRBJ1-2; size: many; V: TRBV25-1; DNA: TGTGCCAGCAGTAGCCCCGGACAGGGAGGCTATGGCTACACCTTC; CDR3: CASSSPGQGGYGYTF
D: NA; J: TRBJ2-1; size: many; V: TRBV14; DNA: TGTGCCAGCAGCCAAGAGCCGCCTATATACAATGAGCAGTTCTTC; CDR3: CASSQEPPIYNEQFF
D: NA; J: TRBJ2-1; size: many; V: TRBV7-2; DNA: TGTGCCAGCAGCTCCGAACCCGTGACTAGGGGGAGGTTCTTC; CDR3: CASSSEPVTRGRFF
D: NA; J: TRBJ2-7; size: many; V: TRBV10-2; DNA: TGCGCCAGCAGTTCCCTGCCCCCTGGGGACGAGCAGTACTTC; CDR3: CASSSLPPGDEQYF
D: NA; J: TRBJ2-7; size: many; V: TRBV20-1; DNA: TGCAGTGCTATCTCCTGGGGGTCTGAAAACGAGCAGTACTTC; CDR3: CSAISWGSENEQYF
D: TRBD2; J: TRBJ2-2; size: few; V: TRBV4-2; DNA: TGTGCCAGCAGCCAACCGTGGACTAGCGGGGCCAACACCGGGGAGCTGTTTTTT; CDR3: CASSQPWTSGANTGELFF
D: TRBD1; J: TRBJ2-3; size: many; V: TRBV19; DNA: TGTGCCAGTAGTATAGGGACAGGAGTAGATACGCAGTATTTT; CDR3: CASSIGTGVDTQYF
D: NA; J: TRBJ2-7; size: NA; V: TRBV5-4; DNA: TGTGCCAGCAGCGGGGTTCGAAACGGGAAAGGGGAGCAGTACTTC; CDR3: CASSGVRNGKGEQYF
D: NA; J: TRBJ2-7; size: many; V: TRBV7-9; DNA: TGTGCCAGCAGCCCCTCGACCTCCTACGAGCAGTACTTC; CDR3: CASSPSTSYEQYF
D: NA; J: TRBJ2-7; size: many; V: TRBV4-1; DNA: TGCGCCAGCAGCCAAGGGGTTAAGGGGTACGAGCAGTACTTC; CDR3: CASSQGVKGYEQYF
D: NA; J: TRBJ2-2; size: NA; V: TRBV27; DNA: TGTGCCAGCAGTCTGAACGACAGCACCGGGGAGCTGTTTTTT; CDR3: CASSLNDSTGELFF